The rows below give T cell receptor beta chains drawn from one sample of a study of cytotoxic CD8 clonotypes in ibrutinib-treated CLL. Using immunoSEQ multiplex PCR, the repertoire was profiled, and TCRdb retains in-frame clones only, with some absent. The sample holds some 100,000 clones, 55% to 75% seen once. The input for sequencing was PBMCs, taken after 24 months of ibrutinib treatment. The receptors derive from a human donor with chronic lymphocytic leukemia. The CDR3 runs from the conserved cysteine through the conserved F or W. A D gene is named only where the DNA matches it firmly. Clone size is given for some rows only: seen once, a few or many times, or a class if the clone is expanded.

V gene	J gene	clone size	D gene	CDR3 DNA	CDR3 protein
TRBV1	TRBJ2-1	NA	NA	TGCACCAGCAGCAGAGGCAGGGACCTAAGCTCCTACAATGAGCAGTTCTTC	CTSSRGRDLSSYNEQFF
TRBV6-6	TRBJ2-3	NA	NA	TGTGCCAGCATGGCGTCAGGGGGCACAGATACGCAGTATTTT	CASMASGGTDTQYF
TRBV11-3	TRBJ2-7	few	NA	TGTGCCAGCAGCTTAGAGCAGGGGACCTACGAGCAGTACTTC	CASSLEQGTYEQYF
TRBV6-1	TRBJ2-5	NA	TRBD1	TGTGCCAGCAGTGGCGCGGACCGGACAGGTCAAGAGACCCAGTACTTC	CASSGADRTGQETQYF
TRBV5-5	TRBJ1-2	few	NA	TGTGCCAGCAGCTTGGACACCTCTAACTATGGCTACACCTTC	CASSLDTSNYGYTF
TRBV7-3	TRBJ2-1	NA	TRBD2	TGTGCCAGCAGCCCGGCGGCGCGGGGGACGAGGTTCTTC	CASSPAARGTRFF
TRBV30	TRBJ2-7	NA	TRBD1	TGTGCCTGGAGCGGGACAGGGGGCTACGAGCAGTACTTC	CAWSGTGGYEQYF
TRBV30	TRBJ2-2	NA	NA	TGTGCCTGGAGTTCCGGGCTATCCACCGGGGAGCTGTTTTTT	CAWSSGLSTGELFF
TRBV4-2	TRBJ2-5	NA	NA	TGTGCCAGCAGCCAAGAGCCGGGGGCCATGCTAGTCGAGTACTTC	CASSQEPGAMLVEYF
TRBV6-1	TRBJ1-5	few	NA	TGTGCCAGCAGTGAGACAGGAGTGTTGGATCAGCCCCAGCATTTT	CASSETGVLDQPQHF
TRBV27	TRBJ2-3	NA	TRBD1	TGTGCCAGCAGTTGGGGACAGGGGTCCGATACGCAGTATTTT	CASSWGQGSDTQYF
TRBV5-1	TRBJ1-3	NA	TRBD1	TGCGCCAGCAGCTTGGACAGGGGCTCTGGAAACACCATATATTTT	CASSLDRGSGNTIYF
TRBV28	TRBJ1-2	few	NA	TGTGCCAGCAGTTCAATCAACACAGCTAACTATGGCTACACCTTC	CASSSINTANYGYTF
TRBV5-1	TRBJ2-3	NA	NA	TGCGCCAGCAGCTCCCGGGTGGGGGACACAGATACGCAGTATTTT	CASSSRVGDTDTQYF
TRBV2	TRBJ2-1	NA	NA	TGTGCCAGCGGGGGTGGGGGCAATGAGCAGTTCTTC	CASGGGGNEQFF
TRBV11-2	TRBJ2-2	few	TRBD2	TGTGCCAGCAGCTTTAAAAGCGGGGTCCTCACCGGGGAGCTGTTTTTT	CASSFKSGVLTGELFF
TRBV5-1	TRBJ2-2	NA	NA	TGCGCCAGCAGCACTCGCAGCACCGGGGAGCTGTTTTTT	CASSTRSTGELFF
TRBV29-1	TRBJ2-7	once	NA	TGCAGCGTTAGAGGGGAGGACTACGAGCAGTACTTC	CSVRGEDYEQYF
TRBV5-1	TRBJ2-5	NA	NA	TGCGCCAGCAGCTTGGTTCAGGAGACCCAGTACTTC	CASSLVQETQYF
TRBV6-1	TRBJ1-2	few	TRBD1	TGTGCCAGCAGTAAAGACAGGGGAACCTATGGCTACACCTTC	CASSKDRGTYGYTF
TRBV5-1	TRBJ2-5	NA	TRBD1	TGCGCCAGCAGCTTCGGACAGGGCTTACAGACCCAGTACTTC	CASSFGQGLQTQYF
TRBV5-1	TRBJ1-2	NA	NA	TGCGCCAGCAGCGGCTCCGGGGTGCGAGGCTACACCTTC	CASSGSGVRGYTF
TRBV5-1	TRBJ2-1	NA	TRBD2	TGCGCCAGCAGCTTGAGCGGGGGCTACAATGAGCAGTTCTTC	CASSLSGGYNEQFF
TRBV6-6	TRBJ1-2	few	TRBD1	TGTGCCAGCAGTGCGGACAGGGTAAACTATGGCTACACCTTC	CASSADRVNYGYTF
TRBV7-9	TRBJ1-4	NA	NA	TGTGCCAGCAGCTTAATCGGTGGTTCTAATGAAAAACTGTTTTTT	CASSLIGGSNEKLFF
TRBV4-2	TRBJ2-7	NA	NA	TGTGCCAGCAGCCGTCAGGGGCCCGAGCAGTACTTC	CASSRQGPEQYF
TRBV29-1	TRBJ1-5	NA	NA	TGCAGCGTTTCACCCGGGTCGGGCAATCAGCCCCAGCATTTT	CSVSPGSGNQPQHF
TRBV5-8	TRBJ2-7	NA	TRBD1	TGTGCCAGCAGCTTAAGGGACAGGTCTCGCGAGCAGTACTTC	CASSLRDRSREQYF
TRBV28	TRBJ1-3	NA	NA	TGTGCCGTAGGCGGGACTGCGTCCTCTGGAAACACCATATATTTT	CAVGGTASSGNTIYF
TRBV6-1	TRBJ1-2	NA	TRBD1	TGTGCCAGCCGCCGACAGGGGGCGGATTATGGCTACACCTTC	CASRRQGADYGYTF
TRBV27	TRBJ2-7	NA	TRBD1	TGTGCCAGCAGGCCCGACAGGGGCACCCTAGCCGAGCAGTACTTC	CASRPDRGTLAEQYF
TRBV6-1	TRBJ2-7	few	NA	TGTGCCAGCAGCAGGACCGGTTTGTACGAGCAGTACTTC	CASSRTGLYEQYF
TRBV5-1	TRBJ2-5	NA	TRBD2	TGCGCCAGCAGCATTGGGACTAGCGGCCCGGGGACCCAGTACTTC	CASSIGTSGPGTQYF
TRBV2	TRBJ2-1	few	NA	TGTGCCAGCACCGCAGGGAACAATGAGCAGTTCTTC	CASTAGNNEQFF
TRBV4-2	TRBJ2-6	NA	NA	TGTGCCAGCAGCTTCTCGGCTGGGGCCAACGTCCTGACTTTC	CASSFSAGANVLTF
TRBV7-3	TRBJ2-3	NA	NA	TGTGCCAGCAGCTTAGCTCGGGGCGATACGCAGTATTTT	CASSLARGDTQYF
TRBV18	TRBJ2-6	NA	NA	TGTGCCAGCTCGTCCATGTCTGGGGCCAACGTCCTGACTTTC	CASSSMSGANVLTF
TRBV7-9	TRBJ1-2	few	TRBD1	TGTGCCAGCAGCTCACAGGGGGCTTTCGGGAATGGCTACACCTTC	CASSSQGAFGNGYTF
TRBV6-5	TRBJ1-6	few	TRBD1	TGTGCCAGCAGCCCGACAGGGCCTTCACCCCTCCACTTT	CASSPTGPSPLHF
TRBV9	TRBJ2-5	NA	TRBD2	TGTGCCAGCAGCGCCCTAGCGGGGGATTTCCAAGAGACCCAGTACTTC	CASSALAGDFQETQYF
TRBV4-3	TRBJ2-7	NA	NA	TGCGCCAGCAGCCAAGATCGGTCCTACGAGCAGTACTTC	CASSQDRSYEQYF
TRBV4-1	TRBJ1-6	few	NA	TGCGCCAGCACCCTAGGGCAGGGCGCTAATTCACCCCTCCACTTT	CASTLGQGANSPLHF
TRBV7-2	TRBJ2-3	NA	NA	TGTGCCAGCAGCTCTGGGGGGCGGGGCACAGATACGCAGTATTTT	CASSSGGRGTDTQYF
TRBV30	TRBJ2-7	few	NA	TGTGCCTGGCAACAGGGTACGCGATCCTACGAGCAGTACTTC	CAWQQGTRSYEQYF
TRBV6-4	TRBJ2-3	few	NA	TGTGCCAGCAGGACAGGCAATAGCGCAGATACGCAGTATTTT	CASRTGNSADTQYF
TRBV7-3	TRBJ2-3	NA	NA	TGTGCCAGCAGCCTAACAGGGGATACGCAGTATTTT	CASSLTGDTQYF
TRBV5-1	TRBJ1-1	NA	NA	TGCGCCAGCAGATTAGGGCTTGGGTCTACTGAAGCTTTCTTT	CASRLGLGSTEAFF
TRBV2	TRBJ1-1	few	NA	TGTGCCAGCACAGCGAGGAACACTGAAGCTTTCTTT	CASTARNTEAFF
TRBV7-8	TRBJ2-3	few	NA	TGTGCCAGCCTGCCTGAGGGAACAGATACGCAGTATTTT	CASLPEGTDTQYF
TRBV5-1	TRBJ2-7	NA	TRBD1	TGCGCCAGCAGACCTACTCCGGGACAGGGGGTCTACGAGCAGTACTTC	CASRPTPGQGVYEQYF
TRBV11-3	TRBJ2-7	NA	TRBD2	TGTGCCAGCAGCCGCCGGGGGGGAAGTGAGCAGTACTTC	CASSRRGGSEQYF
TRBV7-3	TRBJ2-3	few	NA	TGTGCCAGCAGCCCCAGGGCTAGCGGCACAGATACGCAGTATTTT	CASSPRASGTDTQYF
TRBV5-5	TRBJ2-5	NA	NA	TGTGCCAGCAGCTTGGAAGAGGAGACCCAGTACTTC	CASSLEEETQYF
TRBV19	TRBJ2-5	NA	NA	TGTGCCAGTAGTATAAGAGGGGGGGCCGCCGAGACCCAGTACTTC	CASSIRGGAAETQYF
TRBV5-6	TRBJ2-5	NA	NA	TGTGCCAGCAGCTGGACATCCCAAGAGACCCAGTACTTC	CASSWTSQETQYF
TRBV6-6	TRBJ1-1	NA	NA	TGTGCCAGCAAAACACAGGGTCCGAACACTGAAGCTTTCTTT	CASKTQGPNTEAFF